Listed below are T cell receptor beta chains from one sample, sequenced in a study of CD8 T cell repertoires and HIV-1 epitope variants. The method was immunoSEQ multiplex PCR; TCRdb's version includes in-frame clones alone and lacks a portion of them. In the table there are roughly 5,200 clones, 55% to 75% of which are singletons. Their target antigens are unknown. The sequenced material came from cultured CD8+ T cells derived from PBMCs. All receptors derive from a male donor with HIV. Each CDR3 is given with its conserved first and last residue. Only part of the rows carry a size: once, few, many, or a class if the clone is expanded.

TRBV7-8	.	CASSLVGGANTGELFF
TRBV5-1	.	CASSFRGDSYNSPLHF
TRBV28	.	CASSLSWGPQRYGYTF
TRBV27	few	CASSLSGVATEAFF
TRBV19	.	CASSIGVNTEAFF
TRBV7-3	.	CASSLIAPGVEETQYF
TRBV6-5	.	CASSYSPSGGRNEQFF
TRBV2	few	CASTEWLAGAYEQYF
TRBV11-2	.	CASSLATGTYNEQFF
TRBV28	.	CASSPATNEKLFF
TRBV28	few	CASSLARPLDEQYF
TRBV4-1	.	CASSPGTDPKPSTDTQYF
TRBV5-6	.	CASSRGAVNEQFF
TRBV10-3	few	CAISGRDGFNYEQYF
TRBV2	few	CASRGTPYNEQYF
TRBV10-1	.	CASSEGQYWETQYF
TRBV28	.	CASSFRTENTGELFF
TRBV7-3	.	CASSLGPDGSPLHF
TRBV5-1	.	CASSPDRFETYEQYF
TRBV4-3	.	CASSQIAGRYQETQYF
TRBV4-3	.	CASSQDHGGGTTGELFF
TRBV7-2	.	CASSSVLATDTQYF
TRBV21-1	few	CASSSSGSGTDTQYF
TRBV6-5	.	CASSYSIGNQPQHF
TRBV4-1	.	CASSQDSSSPYEQYF
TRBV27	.	CASSLLDSNNEQFF
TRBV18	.	CASSPPRQAYEQYF
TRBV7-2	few	CASSLHSGGLYEQYF
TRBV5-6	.	CASSLGTGSKGYTF
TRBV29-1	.	CSVEHPRGTSSYNEQFF
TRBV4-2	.	CASSQSLRGGAFF
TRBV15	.	CATSPEQGANQPQHF
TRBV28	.	CASSSGTGGFGDNEQFF
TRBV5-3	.	CARSGTDYRALGERNQPQHF
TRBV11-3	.	CASSFTRGGELFF
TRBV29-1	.	CSVSGVTGPYEQYF
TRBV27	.	CASSLGFSSPLHF
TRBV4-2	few	CASSLAARGRIEVYEQYF
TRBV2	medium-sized	CASRGIMNTEAFF
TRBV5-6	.	CASSGLAREETQYF
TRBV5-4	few	CASSLGVGYEAFF
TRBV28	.	CASGGEWAGTEAFF
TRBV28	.	CASSRESGGQETQYF
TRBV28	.	CASSLSGGGANVLTF
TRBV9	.	CASSASGDTQYF
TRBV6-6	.	CASSYSPGLDYEQYF
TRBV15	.	CATSRDRAVNTEAFF
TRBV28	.	CASSPRTGVGFSHGYTF
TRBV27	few	CASIAGGPYEQYF
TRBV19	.	CASLRAGFEQPQHF
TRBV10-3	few	CAISESIGGNSPLHF
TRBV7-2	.	CASSLTPGERNTIYF
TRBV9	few	CASSGRDYERQTQYF
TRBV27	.	CASSLLPGTGSSYEQYF
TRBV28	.	CASSLLSRTGEDVGTDTQYF